Reported below is one T cell receptor beta chain. This sample also contains other DNA sequences that code for the same CDR3. Losses at the gene ends were 2 bases for V and 4 bases for J; bases not matched to a gene: 3. Per germline, CDR1 GTSNPN and CDR2 SVGIG (reference sequence). The CDR3 totals 14 residues. Naive-designated CD8 cells lacked CD45RO, were positively enriched for CCR7, and omitted terminally differentiated effector memory CD45RA+ cells. The data were taken from a study of shared clonotypes between healthy human individuals. This table comes from immunoSEQ multiplex PCR, and its TCRdb copy is limited to in-frame clones, with some not included. The sample contains some 2 million clones, about 95% of which appear only once.

The V gene is TRBV30, the J gene TRBJ2-3; 10 positions agree with TRBD1. The sample comprised naive CD8+ T cells sorted from blood. The TCR comes from a man aged 18 to 29 in good health. The DNA for the CDR3 is TGTGCCTGGAGTCCCGGACAGGGGGCAGATACGCAGTATTTT. Translation gives CAWSPGQGADTQYF.